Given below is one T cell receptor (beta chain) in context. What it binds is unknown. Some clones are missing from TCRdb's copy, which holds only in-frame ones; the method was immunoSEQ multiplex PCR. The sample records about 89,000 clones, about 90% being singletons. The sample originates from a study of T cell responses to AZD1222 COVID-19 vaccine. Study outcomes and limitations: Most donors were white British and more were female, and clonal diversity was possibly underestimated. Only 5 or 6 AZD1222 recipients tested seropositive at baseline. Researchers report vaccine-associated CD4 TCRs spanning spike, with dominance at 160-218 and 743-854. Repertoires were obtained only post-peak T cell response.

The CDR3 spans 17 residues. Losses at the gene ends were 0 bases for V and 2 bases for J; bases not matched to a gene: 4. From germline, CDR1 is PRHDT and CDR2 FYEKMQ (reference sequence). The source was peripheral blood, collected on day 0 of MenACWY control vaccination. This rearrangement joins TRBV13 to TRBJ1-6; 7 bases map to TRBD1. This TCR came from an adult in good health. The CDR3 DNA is TGTGCCAGCAGCTTAGGAGGGGGCGCAACCTATAATTCACCCCTCCACTTT. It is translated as CASSLGGGATYNSPLHF.